The rows below give T cell receptor beta chains drawn from one sample of a study of patients and donors after allogeneic stem cell transplantation. TCRdb processed the RT-PCR reads anew with MiXCR; each CDR3 protein has one entry. The sample has about a million distinct CDR3 sequences, approximately 19% seen once. Sequencing input: blood, either unsorted or a sorted T cell fraction (not recorded which). The receptors shown here come from a human donor who was either an allogeneic HSCT recipient or a stem cell or donor lymphocyte infusion donor (not recorded which). It is not recorded whose cells these are; they may come from a transplant donor. Each CDR3 is given with its conserved first and last residue. D genes are given only for firm matches.

D: NA; V: TRBV6-6; J: TRBJ2-5; CDR3: CASSYSYDKTQYF
D: NA; V: TRBV7-2; J: TRBJ1-6; CDR3: CASNPRERGSYNSPLHF
D: NA; V: TRBV6-2/TRBV6-3; J: TRBJ2-1; CDR3: CASSYGRAYNEQFF
D: NA; V: TRBV5-1; J: TRBJ2-3; CDR3: CASSPPGQRTDTQYF
D: NA; V: TRBV4-1; J: TRBJ1-5; CDR3: CASSHIRESGPPPQHF
D: NA; V: TRBV9; J: TRBJ2-2; CDR3: CASSVGDSGGTGELFF
D: NA; V: TRBV15; J: TRBJ1-3; CDR3: CATSPPAGNTIYF
D: TRBD1; V: TRBV12-3/TRBV12-4; J: TRBJ1-3; CDR3: CASRRTGEGNTIYF
D: NA; V: TRBV20-1; J: TRBJ1-1; CDR3: CSVATGRPNTEAFF
D: NA; V: TRBV5-1; J: TRBJ2-1; CDR3: CASSAPRQSSYNEQFF
D: NA; V: TRBV5-1; J: TRBJ2-4; CDR3: CASSLGTESVIQYF
D: NA; V: TRBV4-2; J: TRBJ2-1; CDR3: CASSQEVQGWYNEQFF
D: TRBD1; V: TRBV9; J: TRBJ2-2; CDR3: CASSVRGPGNTGELFF
D: NA; V: TRBV20-1; J: TRBJ2-1; CDR3: CSARETGGELAVYNEQFF
D: NA; V: TRBV29-1; J: TRBJ2-7; CDR3: CSAQVDTYEQYF
D: TRBD2; V: TRBV19; J: TRBJ2-1; CDR3: CASSMLAGAAGEQFF
D: TRBD1; V: TRBV7-8; J: TRBJ2-5; CDR3: CASSHRTGIETQYF
D: TRBD1; V: TRBV12-3/TRBV12-4; J: TRBJ1-4; CDR3: CASSNGQGYNEKLFF
D: NA; V: TRBV12-3/TRBV12-4; J: TRBJ2-1; CDR3: CASSPDRSRGNEQFF
D: TRBD1; V: TRBV3-1; J: TRBJ1-6; CDR3: CASTLNRGRNSPLHF
D: NA; V: TRBV7-3; J: TRBJ2-1; CDR3: CASGAGAGEEQFF
D: NA; V: TRBV12-3/TRBV12-4; J: TRBJ1-6; CDR3: CASSSGGVNSPLHF
D: NA; V: TRBV10-3; J: TRBJ2-7; CDR3: CAIKKGDWAYEQYF
D: NA; V: TRBV7-2; J: TRBJ2-1; CDR3: CASSLAVATAYNEQFF
D: NA; V: TRBV2; J: TRBJ2-5; CDR3: CASSGIGRKQETQYF
D: NA; V: TRBV11-2; J: TRBJ2-3; CDR3: CASSLVRLDTQYF
D: TRBD2; V: TRBV5-4; J: TRBJ2-1; CDR3: CASSYRTSNNEQFF
D: NA; V: TRBV12-5; J: TRBJ2-7; CDR3: CASGPAYEQYF
D: NA; V: TRBV21-1; J: TRBJ2-5; CDR3: CASSKVLGDRGYQETQYF
D: NA; V: TRBV6-1; J: TRBJ2-1; CDR3: CASSPGPGEGEFF
D: NA; V: TRBV20-1; J: TRBJ2-7; CDR3: CSATNPAGVYEQYF
D: TRBD1; V: TRBV7-2; J: TRBJ1-4; CDR3: CASSQGDRPNEKLFF
D: NA; V: TRBV29-1; J: TRBJ1-2; CDR3: CSVVDTVYGYTF
D: NA; V: TRBV3-1; J: TRBJ1-1; CDR3: CASSHTGGNTEAFF
D: NA; V: TRBV24-1; J: TRBJ2-2; CDR3: CATSDPSLTPGELFF
D: NA; V: TRBV4-3; J: TRBJ1-4; CDR3: CASSQEGGARNEKLFF
D: TRBD2; V: TRBV3-1; J: TRBJ2-3; CDR3: CASSRASGLGKADTQYF
D: TRBD1; V: TRBV20-1; J: TRBJ2-1; CDR3: CSARGQGDHNEQFF
D: NA; V: TRBV5-1; J: TRBJ1-1; CDR3: CASSGHRDGAMNTEAFF
D: TRBD1; V: TRBV12-3/TRBV12-4; J: TRBJ1-1; CDR3: CASSLYFPQGAAFF
D: NA; V: TRBV9; J: TRBJ2-7; CDR3: CASSKGGISYEQYF
D: TRBD2; V: TRBV5-5; J: TRBJ2-1; CDR3: CASSYGTSGMSEQFF
D: TRBD1; V: TRBV6-4; J: TRBJ2-2; CDR3: CASSDTTGVNTGELFF
D: NA; V: TRBV4-1; J: TRBJ2-4; CDR3: CASSQGLLGGKNIQYF
D: NA; V: TRBV24-1; J: TRBJ2-2; CDR3: CAHGRHTGELFF
D: TRBD1; V: TRBV24-1; J: TRBJ2-2; CDR3: CATSDLETGGEGDTGELFF
D: NA; V: TRBV28; J: TRBJ2-7; CDR3: CASTPTPPYEQYF
D: TRBD2; V: TRBV30; J: TRBJ2-1; CDR3: CAWSTGLAGVLNEQFF
D: NA; V: TRBV4-2; J: TRBJ2-3; CDR3: CASRDGGDTDTQYF
D: NA; V: TRBV12-5; J: TRBJ2-1; CDR3: CASGLVQGGDNEQFF
D: NA; V: TRBV7-2; J: TRBJ1-2; CDR3: CASSYGRKSPSVYGYTF
D: NA; V: TRBV7-2; J: TRBJ1-4; CDR3: CASSPRRGWEKLFF
D: TRBD2; V: TRBV2; J: TRBJ2-1; CDR3: CASRGLAGGSHEQFF
D: NA; V: TRBV12-3/TRBV12-4; J: TRBJ2-1; CDR3: CASSFPNEQFF
D: NA; V: TRBV10-3; J: TRBJ2-7; CDR3: CAISDPTDSPYEQYF
D: TRBD1; V: TRBV4-2; J: TRBJ1-1; CDR3: CASSYGQGGVATEAFF
D: NA; V: TRBV29-1; J: TRBJ2-1; CDR3: CSVKGGGQAYNEQFF
D: TRBD1; V: TRBV9; J: TRBJ1-2; CDR3: CASSTRQGRWSGYTF
D: TRBD1; V: TRBV4-1; J: TRBJ1-2; CDR3: CASSPIGDREEAFF
D: NA; V: TRBV5-1; J: TRBJ2-1; CDR3: CASSSPFKFSNEQFF